The present TCR beta chain was sequenced within a study of T cells expressing NK-cell markers. In germline, CDR1 is SGHNT, CDR2 YYREEE (reference sequence). The CDR3 loop spans 14 amino acids. Beta-chain TCR cDNA was generated via 5'RACE template switching with UMIs. TCRdb reprocessed the 5' RACE reads, with one entry per CDR3 protein and no DNA. The sample data list about 410,000 distinct CDR3 sequences. On this clonotype itself: Its antigen is unidentified.

General study points: Of the CD8+ T cell pool in several donors, roughly 1.0-7.0% was accounted for by dominant NKG2C+ clonotypes. The same clonotypes also predominated in the CD3+CD56-NKG2C+ fraction of a few donors.

The chain couples TRBV5-4 to TRBJ2-5; TCRdb lists TRBD1, though no DNA is available to test this call. The sequencing input was blood T cells: a sorted CD56 or NKG2C T cell subset, CD4+ or CD8+ T cells, or bulk PBMC T cells (not recorded which). The receptor's source is a woman aged 50 to 60 in good health. CDR3 region: CASTLPGTVETQYF.